These 25 T cell receptor beta chains were all obtained from the same sample, sequenced in a study of T cell responses to AZD1222 COVID-19 vaccine (dated by TCRdb to the early 2020s). The sample's time point label, in plain terms: about 28 days (+/-7) after the second vaccine dose. Library prep was done by the immunoSEQ multiplex PCR assay. TCRdb stores this immuneACCESS table with in-frame sequences only. Part of the clones is absent; in the studies checked, under half of the shortfall reflects unresolved V genes, and no reason is known for the rest. For this sample there are around 100,000 clones; around 87% appear just once. Clones ranked in the top ten supply more than 8.5% of the sample. Sequences were derived from peripheral blood, sampled 28 days after the second AZD1222 dose. Receptors were obtained from an adult who received the AZD1222 COVID-19 vaccine.

This clone was detected a few times. The J gene is TRBJ2-7, the V gene TRBV6-5; 9 bases align to TRBD1. CDR3 length equals 15 residues. With 8 bases clipped from V and 2 bases from J, the junction kept 10 bases outside the gene matches. Per germline, CDR1 MNHEY and CDR2 SVGAGI. Here the CDR3 reads CASSRTGTGPYEQYF. As DNA, the CDR3 is TGTGCCAGCTCTCGCACCGGGACAGGGCCCTACGAGCAGTACTTC.

The chain uses TRBV10-3 and TRBJ2-1; D remains ambiguous. CDR1 and CDR2 from the germline V gene are ENHRY and SYGVKD. Trimming cost V 3 bases and J 3 bases, with 9 bases left between them. This CDR3 comprises 14 residues. Written as DNA, the CDR3 is TGTGCCATCAGTGATGTGGGTAACTACAATGAGCAGTTCTTC. Its translation is CAISDVGNYNEQFF.

This sequence joins TRBV10-3 and TRBJ2-2; TRBD1 is a possible D gene (6 bases). Germline CDR1 ENHRY, CDR2 SYGVKD. The CDR3 sequence is 13 residues long. Trimming left V 8 bases short and J 5 bases short, with 12 bases between. This CDR3 reads CAIGGQLTGELFF. The DNA for the CDR3 is TGTGCCATCGGAGGACAGCTTACCGGGGAGCTGTTTTTT.

V is TRBV3-1 (or the pseudogene TRBV3-2) and J is TRBJ2-7, with D unresolved. The CDR3 runs to 13 residues. Germline CDR1 and CDR2: LGHDT and YNNKEL (reference sequence). Trimming shortened V by 2 bases and J by 2 bases, and 7 bases separated the two germline ends. The CDR3 sequence is CASSQPPAYEQYF. As DNA, the CDR3 is TGTGCCAGCAGCCAACCGCCCGCCTACGAGCAGTACTTC.

The genes are TRBV19 and TRBJ2-1; D unresolved. This CDR3 contains 17 residues. CDR1 LNHDA and CDR2 SQIVND come from the germline V gene (reference sequence). The V gene lost 1 base and the J gene lost 5 bases, with 18 bases spanning the gap. The CDR3 coding sequence is TGTGCCAGTAGTATAGTGCACCGCTCCCGATTCGACAATGAGCAGTTCTTC. Protein: CASSIVHRSRFDNEQFF.

The V gene is TRBV9, the J gene TRBJ2-3; D tentatively fits TRBD1 or TRBD2 (5 bases each). CDR3 size: 14 residues. V was trimmed by 4 bases and J by 6 bases, leaving 15 bases between them. In germline, CDR1 is SGDLS, CDR2 YYNGEE. The chain's CDR3 is CASSTGPTPDTQYF. In nucleotides, the CDR3 is TGTGCCAGCAGCACGGGACCCACTCCGGATACGCAGTATTTT.

CDR3 protein: CASSQGGAEAFF. DNA of the CDR3: TGTGCCAGCAGCCAAGGGGGGGCTGAAGCTTTCTTT. This chain links TRBV3-1 (or the pseudogene TRBV3-2) with TRBJ1-1, with D perhaps matching TRBD1 (5 bases). Germline V gene data show CDR1 as LGHDT and CDR2 as YNNKEL (reference sequence). Deletions cut 1 base from V and 6 bases from J, with 6 bases between. CDR3 length: 12 residues.

CDR3 DNA: TGTGCCTGGAGTGTCCCGGCTAACTATGGCTACACCTTC. The encoded protein is CAWSVPANYGYTF. The chain is built from TRBV30 and TRBJ1-2; D remains ambiguous. The germline gives CDR1 GTSNPN, CDR2 SVGIG (reference sequence). The CDR3 extends over 13 amino acids. V shed 0 bases and J shed 0 bases, with 5 bases lying between them. Full variable domain (remainder filled in from reference TRBV30 and TRBJ1-2): SQTIHQWPATLVQPVGSPLSLECTVEGTSNPNLYWYRQAAGRGLQLLFYSVGIGQISSEVPQNLSASRPQDRQFILSSKKLLLSDSGFYLCAWSVPANYGYTFGSGTRLTVV.

J is TRBJ1-1 and V is TRBV12-3 or TRBV12-4, with D uncertain. This CDR3 has 13 amino acids. V was pared by 6 bases and J by 1 base, with 9 bases between. The CDR3 DNA follows: TGTGCCAGCAGACCAGACCGGAACACTGAAGCTTTCTTT. It encodes CASRPDRNTEAFF.

The rearrangement links TRBV3-1 (or the pseudogene TRBV3-2) to TRBJ1-4; 9 bases are shared with TRBD1. The germline gives CDR1 LGHDT, CDR2 YNNKEL (reference sequence). With V trimmed by 7 bases and J by 6 bases, 6 bases remained unmatched. The CDR3 extends over 14 amino acids. In nucleotides, the CDR3 is TGTGCCAGCACCTTGACAGGGGGGCATGAAAAACTGTTTTTT. Translation gives CASTLTGGHEKLFF.

The V call is TRBV7-2, the J call TRBJ2-3; 13 bases match TRBD2. Germline-derived CDR1 and CDR2 are SGHTA and FQGNSA. The trim removed 5 bases at V and 6 bases at J, leaving 8 bases unmatched. The length of the CDR3 is 16 residues. CDR3 region: CASSPLAGGPGDTQYF. CDR3 nucleotides: TGTGCCAGCAGCCCACTAGCGGGGGGGCCAGGGGATACGCAGTATTTT.

This clone turned up a few times. The gene calls are TRBV3-1 (or the pseudogene TRBV3-2) and TRBJ1-1; no reliable D call. V lost 6 bases and J 0 bases, leaving 8 bases between the germline ends. Germline V CDR1 and CDR2: LGHDT, YNNKEL (reference sequence). The CDR3 has 13 amino acids. The DNA of the CDR3 is TGTGCCAGCAGAGCCCATCTGAACACTGAAGCTTTCTTT. It is translated as CASRAHLNTEAFF.

The CDR3 sequence is CASNDHVTTPRRGYTF. The CDR3 DNA is TGTGCCAGCAACGACCACGTAACGACCCCCAGGCGTGGCTACACCTTC. The V gene is TRBV6-6, the J gene TRBJ1-2; D is unresolved. Trimming left V 7 bases short and J 7 bases short, with 25 bases between. In germline, CDR1 is MNHNY, CDR2 SVGAGI (reference sequence). This CDR3 spans 16 amino acids.

The chain links TRBV4-2 to TRBJ2-1, with TRBD2 identical over 11 bases. There are 14 residues in the CDR3. The ends lost 1 base at V and 10 bases at J; junction bases unmatched: 3. In germline, CDR1 is LGHNA, CDR2 YNFKEQ. The CDR3 DNA follows: TGTGCCAGCAGCCAAGTTAGCGGGGGGGCAGAGCAGTTCTTC. Its protein is CASSQVSGGAEQFF.

The chain employs TRBV4-3 and TRBJ2-7, with a weak D call TRBD1 (7 bases). The CDR3 runs 15 residues. Germline V gene data show CDR1 as LGHNA and CDR2 as YSLEER. With 0 bases removed from V and 1 base from J, the gap between germline ends came to 10 bases. CDR3 sequence (DNA): TGCGCCAGCAGCCAAGAGCAGGGGGGATCCTACGAGCAGTACTTC. Its translation: CASSQEQGGSYEQYF.

CDR3 sequence reads: CASSLVADTQYF. DNA of the CDR3: TGTGCCAGCAGCTTGGTAGCAGATACGCAGTATTTT. The gene calls are TRBV5-5 and TRBJ2-3; D not certain. This CDR3 is 12 amino acids long. Germline lookup yields CDR1 SGHKS and CDR2 YYEKEE (reference sequence). Trimming left V 0 bases short and J 4 bases short, with 3 bases between.

This clone was picked up one time. The chain combines TRBV5-5 with TRBJ1-4; D perhaps matches TRBD1 (6 bases). The germline gives CDR1 SGHKS, CDR2 YYEKEE (reference sequence). This CDR3 is 14 amino acids long. V was shortened by 0 bases and J by 7 bases, with 10 bases between the two germline ends. CDR3 bases: TGTGCCAGCAGCTTGGGGAAGGGGGGTGAAAAACTGTTTTTT. Amino acids: CASSLGKGGEKLFF.

The V gene is TRBV28, the J gene TRBJ2-5; D unresolved. The CDR3 runs 13 residues. Germline assignment: CDR1 MDHEN and CDR2 SYDVKM. Trimming cost V 11 bases and J 5 bases, with 18 bases left between them. CDR3 region: CAANGVLGETQYF. DNA of the CDR3: TGTGCCGCGAATGGGGTTTTGGGGGAGACCCAGTACTTC.

The chain employs TRBV19 and TRBJ1-2; no reliable D call. The V and J ends lost 5 bases and 7 bases respectively, with 8 bases between them. The CDR3 consists of 11 residues. From germline, CDR1 is LNHDA and CDR2 SQIVND (reference sequence). In DNA, the CDR3 is TGTGCCAGTAGTTCGAGCTTTGGCTACACCTTC. This codes for CASSSSFGYTF.

This clone was recorded once. The chain is built from TRBV19 and TRBJ2-3; perhaps TRBD1 as D (7 bases). The V gene's germline CDR1 is LNHDA and CDR2 SQIVND (reference sequence). The CDR3 length is 14 residues. V shed 4 bases and J shed 3 bases, with 11 bases lying between them. The CDR3 region is CASSTAGGTDTQYF. The CDR3 DNA sequence: TGTGCCAGTAGTACGGCAGGGGGGACAGATACGCAGTATTTT.

This chain connects TRBV5-5 to TRBJ2-2, with D perhaps assigned TRBD1 or TRBD2 (5 bases each). Trimming cost V 4 bases and J 4 bases, with 11 bases left between them. Germline CDR1 reads SGHKS; CDR2 reads YYEKEE (reference sequence). This CDR3 has 14 amino acids. CDR3 DNA sequence: TGTGCCAGCAGCATAGCCGGGACCACCGGGGAGCTGTTTTTT. Translating gives CASSIAGTTGELFF.

The CDR3 region has the DNA TGTGCCAGCAGCCTGACCACCTCCTACAATGAGCAGTTCTTC. Protein product: CASSLTTSYNEQFF. The genes are TRBV5-5 and TRBJ2-1; no reliable D call. This CDR3 is 14 amino acids long. CDR1 is SGHKS, CDR2 YYEKEE, per germline (reference sequence). Trimming cost V 4 bases and J 0 bases, with 8 bases left between them.

This clone was found a few times. J is TRBJ1-4 and V is TRBV7-9; D call uncertain. The CDR3 has 15 residues. CDR1 and CDR2 (germline): SEHNR, FQNEAQ (reference sequence). The ends were cut back, 1 base at V and 7 bases at J, with 13 bases in the middle. The chain's CDR3 is CASSLVPDRGEKLFF. In DNA, the CDR3 is TGTGCCAGCAGCTTAGTCCCGGACCGCGGTGAAAAACTGTTTTTT.

The CDR3: CASTRGLGGRWTEAFF. In DNA form, the CDR3 reads TGTGCCAGCACTCGCGGCCTTGGGGGGCGATGGACTGAAGCTTTCTTT. The chain uses TRBV27 and TRBJ1-1; TRBD1 might be the D (6 bases). The germline V and J ends were trimmed by 7 bases and 5 bases, with 23 bases remaining between them. From germline, CDR1 is MNHEY and CDR2 SMNVEV (reference sequence). The CDR3 contains 16 residues.

The chain links TRBV24-1 to TRBJ1-4; no reliable D call. Trimming cost V 4 bases and J 3 bases, with 14 bases left between them. In germline, CDR1 is KGHDR, CDR2 SFDVKD. The CDR3 contains 16 residues. In DNA, the CDR3 is TGTGCCACCAGTGAAGGTAGCCCGGGTTCTAATGAAAAACTGTTTTTT. It is translated as CATSEGSPGSNEKLFF.